This entry describes one TCR beta chain. This clonotype was counted between two and nine times. Its specific antigen is unknown. The record has no base qualities; no much larger clone is one base away. Hyperthyroidism patients were newly diagnosed, with disease duration under 2 months, and aged 18 to 65 years. Any patient with an uncontrolled infection, another autoimmune disease, pregnancy or lactation was excluded. Clinical symptoms, serum thyroxine and TRAb, thyroid ultrasound, and orbital computed tomography formed the basis for the diagnoses. Blood from progressor patients was drawn when they were first diagnosed with hyperthyroidism, before any ophthalmopathy symptoms appeared. Ficoll-Paque density gradient centrifugation was used to isolate PBMCs from about 9.4 ml of fresh peripheral blood. Patients classed as progressors first received a Graves' hyperthyroidism diagnosis and then went on to develop ophthalmopathy during follow-up. Trizol reagent was used to extract total RNA, and RNA quality was then checked on an Agilent 2100 Bioanalyzer.

This specimen comes from a study of T cells in Graves' hyperthyroidism and ophthalmopathy (dated by TCRdb to the late 2010s). With regard to the full study: Peripheral blood was collected at initial diagnosis, before any treatment. The 100 or so discovery patients were divided at random into training and test sets in a 7:3 ratio. Whether ophthalmopathy could be predicted prospectively was tested in an independent validation cohort made up of 18 to 20 hyperthyroidism patients plus 17 patients who later progressed to ophthalmopathy. After sampling, hyperthyroidism patients received methimazole starting at 30 mg daily, and ophthalmopathy patients received high-dose intravenous methylprednisolone. TCR V-J signatures able to tell the groups apart were searched for in a discovery cohort of 90 to 100 patients, of whom more than 40 had Graves' ophthalmopathy and 57 had stable Graves' hyperthyroidism. In six Graves' hyperthyroidism patients, the study also compared T-cell repertoires from thyroid tissue with T-cell repertoires from blood. The paper reports TCR Vbeta CDR3 sequencing of approximately 140 peripheral blood samples: 43 ophthalmopathy, over 70 hyperthyroidism and around 17 progressor patients.

Overall study outcomes, separate from this receptor: In validation, progression to ophthalmopathy was predicted by the model with roughly 69% sensitivity and just over 72% specificity, a median of roughly 6.4 months before onset. A model built on a 13 V-J signature distinguished ophthalmopathy from stable hyperthyroidism, reaching 85% to 90% sensitivity and 81.08% specificity in cross-validation and 80%/75% in testing. No statistical method was used to set the sample size in advance, and investigators knew the group allocation. Most expanded thyroid clonotypes (frequency above 0.001) were also detected in blood, suggesting blood repertoires may reflect thyroid immune responses.

The CDR3 runs 14 residues from the cysteine to the phenylalanine. Of all the DNA, just the CDR3 is kept, 42 bases in frame from base 1. CDR1 MGHRA and CDR2 YSYEKL were looked up in the germline V gene. Ends trimmed: V by 1 base, J by 2 bases; bases unmatched to a gene: 1. TCR beta CDR3 regions were amplified from RNA transcripts. A first-round RT-PCR of the TCR CDR3 used the HTBI primer set with the Qiagen OneStep RT-PCR kit. The libraries were constructed in a second round of multiplex PCR and then size-selected and purified. Libraries were sequenced paired-end with 100 bp reads on an Illumina HiSeq2000. From the authors' description of their analysis: SOAPnuke was used to process the raw data, throwing out any read that contained adapters or uncalled bases, had a mean Phred below 15, or lacked an exact constant-primer or identifier match. COPE v1.2.5 was used to merge the high-quality paired reads, and each unique nucleotide sequence was defined as a clonotype. MiTCR v1.1 was used to align clonotypes to the IMGT TRBV, TRBD and TRBJ reference segments. Only V-J combinations with frequency above 0.0001, covering 98% to 99.2% of repertoires, were analysed. The TCS score was defined as F50 (clonal expansion) divided by E x V (chaos), with BLOSUM62-based TCRdist calculated between CDR3 peptides within each V-J. Welch's t-statistics and random forest reduced fewer than 550 V-J features to roughly 13, which were used in a naive Bayes classifier (R e1071). TCRdb trimmed public reads at Q25 via fastp, called clones via MiXCR and kept in-frame beta chains. Each entry is one CDR3 protein sequence, shown with its most common DNA and genes. TCRdb's processing, not the study's, gives the V and J calls here. Recorded for this sample are roughly 130,000 distinct CDR3 sequences; approximately 24% of them occurred a single time. The biggest ten clones account for around two thirds of the sample.

The sequencing sample was made of blood. The chain was built from TRBV4-1 and TRBJ2-7, with 8 bases aligning to TRBD1. This TCR was sampled from a woman aged 50 to 60 with Graves' hyperthyroidism that later progressed to Graves' ophthalmopathy. The DNA sequence is as follows: TGCGCCAGCAGCCAAGGGACAGGGACCTACGAGCAGTACTTC. Its protein reads: CASSQGTGTYEQYF.